This T cell receptor (beta chain) is from a study of cytomegalovirus exposure and HLA in healthy donors. Study at large: Researchers found that roughly 77% of over 350 genotyped donors fell within the Caucasian-associated ancestry cluster.

The PCR employed 60 Vbeta primers together with 13 Jbeta primers. TCRdb keeps only in-frame clones here, not all; method: immunoSEQ multiplex PCR. The table has some 140,000 clones, around three quarters seen once. V gave up 3 bases and J gave up 8 bases; unmatched junction bases: 6. The CDR3 sequence is 14 residues long. Germline V gene data show CDR1 as SEHNR and CDR2 as FQNEAQ (reference sequence). Study-wide points: A later analysis found that most CMV-associated TCR beta chains appeared HLA-restricted. Most subjects had HLA-A and HLA-B alleles reportedly predicted accurately by TCR beta sequences.

For this clone: The antigen remains undetermined.

This TCR came from a man aged 18 to 29 in good health and CMV-seronegative. The V gene is TRBV7-9, the J gene TRBJ1-4; 7 bases map to TRBD1. The sequenced sample was PBMCs. DNA for the CDR3: TGTGCCAGCAGCTTTCGGCAGGGGGGAGAAAAACTGTTTTTT. This gives the protein CASSFRQGGEKLFF.